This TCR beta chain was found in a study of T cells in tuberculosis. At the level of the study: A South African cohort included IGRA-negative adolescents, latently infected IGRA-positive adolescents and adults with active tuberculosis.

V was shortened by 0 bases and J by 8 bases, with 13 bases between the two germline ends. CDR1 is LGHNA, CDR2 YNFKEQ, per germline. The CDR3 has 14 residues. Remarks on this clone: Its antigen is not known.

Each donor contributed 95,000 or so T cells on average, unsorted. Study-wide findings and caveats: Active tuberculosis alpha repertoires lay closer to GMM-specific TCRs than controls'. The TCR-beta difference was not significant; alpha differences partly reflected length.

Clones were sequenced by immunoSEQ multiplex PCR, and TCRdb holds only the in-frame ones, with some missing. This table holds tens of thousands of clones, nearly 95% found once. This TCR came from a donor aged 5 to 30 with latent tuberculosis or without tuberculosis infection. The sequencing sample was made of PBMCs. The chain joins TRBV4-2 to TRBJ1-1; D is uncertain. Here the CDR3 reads CASSQDWAGEEAFF. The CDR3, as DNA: TGTGCCAGCAGCCAAGATTGGGCGGGCGAAGAAGCTTTCTTT.